The entry that follows covers one T cell receptor (beta chain) sequence. Its antigen is not yet known. Per-base quality was not reported, and no clone a single base away is much larger than it. The sample is drawn from a study of blood T cell repertoires in COVID-19 (dated by TCRdb to 2018 to 2021). Background for the entire study: The collaborator samples originated in the United States, Italy and Spain and spanned the acute and convalescent phases of COVID-19. The prospective study material was composed of cDNA or gDNA derived from T cells, B-cell-depleted T cells, or PBMCs. Deeply sampled blood TCRbeta repertoires from subjects exposed to, actively infected with, or recovered from COVID-19 were included in the dataset. The repertoires were made available in a free public database intended to serve as a resource for research on the immune response to SARS-CoV-2. The samples were drawn from two sources: the first 160 participants of the ongoing ImmuneRACE study, and 1,000 to 1,500 subjects contributed by 6 global collaborators. The sample metadata nearly always contained a de-identified subject ID, COVID-19 status, age in years and sex. Where available, HLA class I and class II types were taken from metadata supplied by the sample provider and were not determined by assay-based typing.

TCRbeta CDR3 regions were amplified from genomic DNA by means of the immunoSEQ Assay, a bias-controlled multiplex PCR. Per the original workflow: Within the assay, amplification of reference gene primers was used to estimate how many nucleated cells each sample contained. Sequence reads were collapsed and filtered to measure the absolute abundance of every unique TCRbeta CDR3 rearrangement. For each sample, productive Simpson clonality was calculated by taking the square root of Simpson's diversity index across productive rearrangements. Not all clones reach the TCRdb copy of this immuneACCESS table, which keeps in-frame sequences only. Checked studies attribute under half of the gap to unresolved V genes and leave the rest unexplained. The V and J calls and the clone size are those of that table, but D and trimming were determined from the DNA. In this sample the table shows 250,000 to 350,000 clones, roughly 86% of which occur a single time. The ten most abundant clones make up about 11% of the sample.

Overall study outcomes, separate from this receptor: How much clinical and demographic metadata was included differed by source and by participant, and the metadata was provided uncurated.

Including the terminal cysteine and phenylalanine, the CDR3 comprises 13 residues. The retained sequence is limited to the CDR3, 39 bases, with the frame set at the first base. V gives up 2 bases and J gives up 8 bases, and the segment between their germline ends measures 7 bases. According to the germline V gene (reference sequence), CDR1 reads MNHNY and CDR2 reads SVGAGI. One collaborating source in Seattle enrolled patients while the patients were actively infected and followed the patients over time throughout the course of disease. Collaborating institutions collected whole blood in K2EDTA tubes following their own protocols. For TCRbeta analysis, collaborators shipped samples as frozen whole blood, isolated PBMCs, or DNA extracted from either of those sample types.

Sequenced material: peripheral blood. The sequence was collected from a woman aged 25 to 45 with COVID-19, enrolled during active disease. The V and J genes are TRBV6-6 and TRBJ2-6, with the D segment identity uncertain. In nucleotide form, the sequence is TGTGCCAGCAGTTACGACAAAACCAACGTCCTGACTTTC. This sequence encodes CASSYDKTNVLTF.